The 5 T cell receptor beta chains below come from one sample, sequenced in a study of PD-1 blockade in classical Hodgkin lymphoma (dated by TCRdb to about 2020). The library was made by the immunoSEQ multiplex PCR assay. TCRdb limited this immuneACCESS table to in-frame rearrangements with V and J called. A share of clones is missing; checked studies link under half to unresolved V genes, and the rest is unexplained. Present in this sample are tens of thousands of clones, roughly 90% of which were seen just once. The biggest ten clones account for approximately 0.36% of the sample. The time point label on this specimen signifies: newly diagnosed, previously untreated cHL patient sample. Using a Miltenyi CD4+ T cell isolation kit, CD4+ T cells were purified from thawed PBMCs through magnetic negative selection. Sequencing was done on a sample of CD4+ T cells from blood. The source of these receptors is a human donor with classical Hodgkin lymphoma.

The J gene is TRBJ2-7, the V gene TRBV19; 9 nucleotides agree with TRBD1. Per germline, CDR1 LNHDA and CDR2 SQIVND (reference sequence). The V gene end was trimmed by 6 bases and the J gene end by 5 bases; junction bases not matched to a gene: 5. The CDR3 length is 13 residues. CDR3 DNA: TGTGCCAGTAGGGACAGGGGACGAAACGAGCAGTACTTC. This gives the protein CASRDRGRNEQYF.

This sequence joins TRBV5-1 and TRBJ2-4, with TRBD2 matching over 8 bases. The CDR3 is made up of 16 amino acids. Germline CDR1 reads SGHRS; CDR2 reads YFSETQ. V was clipped by 0 bases and J by 3 bases; unmatched bases: 5. In nucleotides, the CDR3 is TGCGCCAGCAGCTTGGTGTTCGCGGGAGGCAAAAACATTCAGTACTTC. Residues: CASSLVFAGGKNIQYF.

This clone appeared a single time. The chain is built from TRBV5-1 and TRBJ2-3; TRBD1 agrees at 11 bases. Germline CDR1 SGHRS, CDR2 YFSETQ. The CDR3 covers 15 residues. Trimming took 2 bases from V and 5 from J; bases not matched to a gene: 4. The CDR3 DNA reads as TGCGCCAGCAGCTTCGGACAGGGGGCTGGAGATACGCAGTATTTT. It yields the protein CASSFGQGAGDTQYF.

The chain has TRBV6-5 and TRBJ2-3, with D maybe TRBD2 (5 bases). CDR1 is MNHEY and CDR2 is SVGAGI in the germline V gene. CDR3 length: 16 amino acids. Trimming removed 0 bases from V and 0 bases from J, with 10 bases in between. DNA of the CDR3: TGTGCCAGCAGTTACTCGGTACTAGGGAGCACAGATACGCAGTATTTT. Its protein product is CASSYSVLGSTDTQYF.

CDR3 sequence reads: CASVDGTSGATGELFF. The DNA for the CDR3 is TGTGCCAGCGTTGATGGGACTAGCGGGGCCACCGGGGAGCTGTTTTTT. The J gene is TRBJ2-2, the V gene TRBV28; TRBD2 agrees at 13 bases. Per germline, CDR1 MDHEN and CDR2 SYDVKM. This CDR3 is 16 amino acids long. J lost 4 bases, V lost 8 bases, and 7 bases had no gene match.